What follows describes a single T cell receptor beta chain. The data originate from a study of Ad26.COV2.S vaccination and SARS-CoV-2 variants. Study-wide context: In the study, Ad26.COV2.S was injected intramuscularly once, or twice 56 days apart.

Treatment given: some 20 received Ad26.COV2.S at low or high dose, single or two shots; 5 received placebo; per-sample allocation not given. Specimens were obtained on day 63 following the first vaccine or placebo injection. The vaccine delivered Wuhan-strain SARS-CoV-2 spike through an Ad26 vector. Germline CDR1 and CDR2: MNHEY and SVGAGI. CDR3 length: 14 residues. V shed 10 bases and J shed 0 bases, with 16 bases lying between them. Sequencing used immunoSEQ multiplex PCR; TCRdb keeps in-frame clones, though not all of them. The sample records around 380,000 clones, about 88% being singletons. This receptor was identified in a person between 18 and 65 years old who received the Ad26.COV2.S COVID-19 vaccine or a placebo. Source: peripheral blood, taken in a trial of Ad26.COV2.S vaccine versus placebo. This chain uses TRBV6-5 with TRBJ2-7, with D hard to call. CDR3 sequence (DNA): TGTGCCACCCCCGTTGGGCTTGGCTCCTACGAGCAGTACTTC. This gives the protein CATPVGLGSYEQYF.